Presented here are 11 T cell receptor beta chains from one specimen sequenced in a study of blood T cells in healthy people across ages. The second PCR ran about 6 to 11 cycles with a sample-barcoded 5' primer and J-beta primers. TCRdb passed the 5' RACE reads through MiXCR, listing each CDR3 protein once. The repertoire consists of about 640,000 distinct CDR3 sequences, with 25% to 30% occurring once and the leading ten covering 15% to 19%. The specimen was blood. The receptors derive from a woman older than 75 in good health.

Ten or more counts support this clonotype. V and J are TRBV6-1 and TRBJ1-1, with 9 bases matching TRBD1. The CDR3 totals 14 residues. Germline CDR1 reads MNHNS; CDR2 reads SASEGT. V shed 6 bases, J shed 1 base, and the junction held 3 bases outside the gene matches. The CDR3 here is CASRRDRANTEAFF. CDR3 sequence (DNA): TGTGCCAGCAGGAGGGACAGGGCGAACACTGAAGCTTTCTTT.

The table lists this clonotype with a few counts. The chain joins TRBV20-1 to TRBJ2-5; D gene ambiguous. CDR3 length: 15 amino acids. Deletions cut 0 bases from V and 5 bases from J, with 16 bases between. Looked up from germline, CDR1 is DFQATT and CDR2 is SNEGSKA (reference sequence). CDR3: CSARDVQNNRETQYF. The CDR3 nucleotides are TGCAGTGCTAGAGATGTCCAAAATAACCGCGAGACCCAGTACTTC.

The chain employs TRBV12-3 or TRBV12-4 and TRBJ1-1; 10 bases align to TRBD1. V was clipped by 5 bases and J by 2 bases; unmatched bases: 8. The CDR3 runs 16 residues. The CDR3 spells CASSLRTGGGNTEAFF. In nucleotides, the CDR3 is TGTGCCAGCAGTCTGCGGACAGGGGGAGGCAACACTGAAGCTTTCTTT.

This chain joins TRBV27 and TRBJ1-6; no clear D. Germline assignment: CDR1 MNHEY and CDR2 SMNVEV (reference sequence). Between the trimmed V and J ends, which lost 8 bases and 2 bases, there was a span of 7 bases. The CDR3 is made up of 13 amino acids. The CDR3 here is CASGWAYNSPLHF. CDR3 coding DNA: TGTGCCAGCGGGTGGGCCTATAATTCACCCCTCCACTTT.

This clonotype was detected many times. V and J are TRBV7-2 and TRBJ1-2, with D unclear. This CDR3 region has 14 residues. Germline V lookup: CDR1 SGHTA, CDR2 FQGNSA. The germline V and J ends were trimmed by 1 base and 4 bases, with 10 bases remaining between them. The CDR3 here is CASSLGSPGYGYTF. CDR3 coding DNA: TGTGCCAGCAGCTTAGGGAGCCCTGGCTATGGCTACACCTTC.

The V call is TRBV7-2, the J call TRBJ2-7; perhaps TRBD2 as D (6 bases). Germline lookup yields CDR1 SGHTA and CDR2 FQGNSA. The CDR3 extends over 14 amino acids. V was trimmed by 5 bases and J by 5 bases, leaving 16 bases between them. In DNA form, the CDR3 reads TGTGCCAGCAGCCGAAGCGGGTCAGCACACGAGCAGTACTTC. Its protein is CASSRSGSAHEQYF.

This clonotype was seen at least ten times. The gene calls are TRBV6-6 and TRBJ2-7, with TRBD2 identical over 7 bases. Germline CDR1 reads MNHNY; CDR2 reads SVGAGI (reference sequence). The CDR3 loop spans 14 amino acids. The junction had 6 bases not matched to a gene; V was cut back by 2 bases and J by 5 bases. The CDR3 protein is CASSYGAGRDEQYF. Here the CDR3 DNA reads TGTGCCAGCAGTTACGGGGCAGGGAGGGACGAGCAGTACTTC.

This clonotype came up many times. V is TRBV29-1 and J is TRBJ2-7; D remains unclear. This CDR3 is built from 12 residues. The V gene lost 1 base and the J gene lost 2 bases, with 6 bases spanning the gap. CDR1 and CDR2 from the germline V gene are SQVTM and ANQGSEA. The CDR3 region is CSVEGLTYEQYF. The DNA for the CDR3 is TGCAGCGTTGAAGGGCTGACCTACGAGCAGTACTTC.

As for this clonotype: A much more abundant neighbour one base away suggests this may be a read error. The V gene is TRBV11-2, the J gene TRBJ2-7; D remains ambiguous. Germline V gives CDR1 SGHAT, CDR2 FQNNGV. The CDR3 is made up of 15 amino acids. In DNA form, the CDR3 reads TGTACCAGCAGCTTAGACGTTCTTAACTCCTACGAGCAGTACTTC. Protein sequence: CTSSLDVLNSYEQYF.

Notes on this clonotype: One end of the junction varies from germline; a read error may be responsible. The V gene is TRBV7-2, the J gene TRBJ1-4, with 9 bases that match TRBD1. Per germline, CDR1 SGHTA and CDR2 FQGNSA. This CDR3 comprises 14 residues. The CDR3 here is CANSYRDRVEKLFF. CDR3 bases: TGTGCCAACAGCTACCGGGACAGGGTTGAAAAACTGTTTTTT.

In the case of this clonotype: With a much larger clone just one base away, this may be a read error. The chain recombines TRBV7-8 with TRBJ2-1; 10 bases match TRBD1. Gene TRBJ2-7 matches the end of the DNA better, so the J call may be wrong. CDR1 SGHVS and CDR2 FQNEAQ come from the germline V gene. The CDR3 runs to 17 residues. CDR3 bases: TGTGCCAGCAGCTTAGGAAGACAGGGGGCTCACTACAATGAGCAGTACTTC. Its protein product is CASSLGRQGAHYNEQYF.